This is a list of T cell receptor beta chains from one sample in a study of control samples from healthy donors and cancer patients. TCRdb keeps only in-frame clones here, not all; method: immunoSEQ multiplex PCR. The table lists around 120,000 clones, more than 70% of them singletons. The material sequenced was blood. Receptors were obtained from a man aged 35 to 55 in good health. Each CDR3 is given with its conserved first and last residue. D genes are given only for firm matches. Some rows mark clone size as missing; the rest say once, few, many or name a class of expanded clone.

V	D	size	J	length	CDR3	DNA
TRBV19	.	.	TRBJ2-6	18	CASSIDLTRGAGANVLTF	TGTGCCAGTAGTATAGATCTGACCCGCGGGGCTGGGGCCAACGTCCTGACTTTC
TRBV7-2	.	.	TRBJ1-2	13	CASSLSGAYGYTF	TGTGCCAGCAGCCTGTCTGGAGCCTATGGCTACACCTTC
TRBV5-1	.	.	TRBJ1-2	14	CASSLDPGAGGYTF	TGCGCCAGCAGCTTGGACCCGGGGGCGGGAGGCTACACCTTC
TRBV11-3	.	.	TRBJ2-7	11	CASSLVREQYF	TGTGCCAGCAGCTTAGTACGCGAGCAGTACTTC
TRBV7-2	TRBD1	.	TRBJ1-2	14	CASSPSTGGVGYTF	TGTGCCAGCAGCCCCTCGACAGGGGGCGTTGGCTACACCTTC
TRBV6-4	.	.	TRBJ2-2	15	CASSEQGGNTGELFF	TGTGCCAGCAGTGAACAGGGCGGTAACACCGGGGAGCTGTTTTTT
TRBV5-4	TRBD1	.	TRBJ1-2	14	CASSRGGGEYGYTF	TGTGCCAGCAGCCGGGGAGGGGGCGAGTATGGCTACACCTTC
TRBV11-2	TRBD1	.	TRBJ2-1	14	CASSLLGTDNEQFF	TGTGCCAGCAGCTTATTGGGGACAGACAATGAGCAGTTCTTC
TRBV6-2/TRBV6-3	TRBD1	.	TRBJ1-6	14	CASSLRTGGHTIHF	TGTGCCAGCAGCCTAAGGACAGGGGGTCACACGATCCACTTT
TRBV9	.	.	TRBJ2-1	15	CASSVAGASYNEQFF	TGTGCCAGCAGCGTAGCGGGGGCCTCCTACAATGAGCAGTTCTTC
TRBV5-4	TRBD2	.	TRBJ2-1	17	CASSFGGAGGPYNEQFF	TGTGCCAGCAGCTTTGGGGGGGCGGGGGGGCCCTACAATGAGCAGTTCTTC
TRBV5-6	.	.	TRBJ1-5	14	CASSLDGNNQPQHF	TGTGCCAGCAGCTTGGACGGGAACAATCAGCCCCAGCATTTT
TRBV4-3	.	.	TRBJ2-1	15	CASSQDPSSYNEQFF	TGCGCCAGCAGCCAAGATCCTAGCTCCTACAATGAGCAGTTCTTC
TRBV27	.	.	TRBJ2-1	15	CASSRTQNSYNEQFF	TGTGCCAGCAGCCGGACCCAAAACTCCTACAATGAGCAGTTCTTC
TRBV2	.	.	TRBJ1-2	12	CASSTRDRGYTF	TGTGCCAGCAGCACCCGGGACCGTGGCTACACCTTC
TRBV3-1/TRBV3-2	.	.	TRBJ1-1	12	CASSRGQGGAFF	TGTGCCAGCAGCCGGGGGCAGGGAGGCGCTTTCTTT
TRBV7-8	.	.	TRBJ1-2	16	CASSLGVNEPFYGYTF	TGTGCCAGCAGCTTAGGGGTGAACGAACCCTTCTATGGCTACACCTTC
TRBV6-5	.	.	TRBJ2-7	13	CASSYGQSYEQYF	TGTGCCAGCAGTTACGGCCAGAGCTACGAGCAGTACTTC
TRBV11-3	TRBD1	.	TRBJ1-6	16	CASSETTGTYNSPLHF	TGTGCCAGCAGCGAAACGACAGGGACCTATAATTCACCCCTCCACTTT
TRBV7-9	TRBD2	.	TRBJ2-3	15	CASSGLAGDTDTQYF	TGTGCCAGCAGCGGATTAGCGGGAGACACAGATACGCAGTATTTT
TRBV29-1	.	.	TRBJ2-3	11	CSVFTTDTQYF	TGCAGCGTTTTCACTACAGATACGCAGTATTTT
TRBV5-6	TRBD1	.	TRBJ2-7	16	CASSPYFQTGAREQYF	TGTGCCAGCAGCCCCTACTTCCAGACAGGGGCAAGAGAGCAGTACTTC
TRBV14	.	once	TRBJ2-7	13	CASSAREWGEQYF	TGTGCCAGCTCGGCCCGGGAATGGGGCGAGCAGTACTTC
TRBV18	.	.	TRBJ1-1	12	CASSPPNTEAFF	TGTGCCAGCTCCCCACCGAACACTGAAGCTTTCTTT
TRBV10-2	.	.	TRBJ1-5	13	CASSRERGQPQHF	TGCGCCAGCAGCCGGGAGAGGGGCCAGCCCCAGCATTTT
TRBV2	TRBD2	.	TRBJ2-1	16	CASNLPGLAGDNEQFF	TGTGCCAGCAATCTACCCGGACTAGCGGGGGACAATGAGCAGTTCTTC
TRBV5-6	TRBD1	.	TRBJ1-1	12	CASSPGTGGAFF	TGTGCCAGCAGCCCTGGGACAGGGGGAGCTTTCTTT
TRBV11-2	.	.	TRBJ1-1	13	CASSLVRGSEAFF	TGTGCCAGCAGCTTAGTTCGGGGAAGTGAAGCTTTCTTT
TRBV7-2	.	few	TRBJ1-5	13	CASSARQDQPQHF	TGTGCCAGCAGCGCCAGACAGGATCAGCCCCAGCATTTT
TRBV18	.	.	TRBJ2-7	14	CASSPPGQPYEQYF	TGTGCCAGCTCACCACCTGGACAGCCCTACGAGCAGTACTTC
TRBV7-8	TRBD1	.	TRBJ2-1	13	CASSWDRGNEQFF	TGTGCCAGCAGCTGGGACAGGGGAAATGAGCAGTTCTTC
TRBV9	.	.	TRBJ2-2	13	CASSVAGTGELFF	TGTGCCAGCAGCGTCGCGGGCACCGGGGAGCTGTTTTTT